The T cell receptor (beta chain) under discussion was sequenced for a study of monozygotic twins with inflammatory bowel disease. Per the germline V gene, CDR1 is SGHRS and CDR2 is YFSETQ. This CDR3 contains 16 residues. TCRdb reprocessed the 5' RACE reads and stores each CDR3 protein as one record, lacking DNA. Its table records about 380,000 distinct CDR3 sequences. The source of this sequence is a human donor with ulcerative colitis or Crohn's disease, or a healthy co-twin of an affected twin (not recorded which). The chain has TRBV5-1 and TRBJ2-2; absent DNA, TCRdb's TRBD1 call cannot be checked. Material: blood. The chain's CDR3 is CASSLRPTGATGELFF.